One sample yielded the 7 T cell receptor beta chains listed below, sequenced in a study of T cell responses to AZD1222 COVID-19 vaccine. Clones were read by immunoSEQ multiplex PCR, and TCRdb kept only the in-frame ones, dropping some. This sample has more than 100,000 clones; approximately 94% occur once, and the top ten carry 5%. Sequences were derived from peripheral blood, sampled 28 days after the second AZD1222 dose. These receptors all stem from an adult who received the AZD1222 COVID-19 vaccine.

The rearrangement joins TRBV18 to TRBJ1-1; D is unresolved. V lost 3 bases, J lost 1 base, and 12 bases lay in between. Germline CDR1 KGHSH, CDR2 LQKENI. CDR3 length equals 15 residues. CDR3 bases: TGTGCCAGCTCACCGGCGGACTGGCGGAACACTGAAGCTTTCTTT. This gives the protein CASSPADWRNTEAFF. The whole variable domain, filled in from reference TRBV18 and TRBJ1-1, reads NAGVMQNPRHLVRRRGQEARLRCSPMKGHSHVYWYRQLPEEGLKFMVYLQKENIIDESGMPKERFSAEFPKEGPSILRIQQVVRGDSAAYFCASSPADWRNTEAFFGQGTRLTVV.

The chain uses TRBV19 and TRBJ1-1; D remains ambiguous. Germline V gene data show CDR1 as LNHDA and CDR2 as SQIVND (reference sequence). This CDR3 region has 14 residues. The V end was cut by 8 bases, the J end by 1 base, with 14 bases between. CDR3 protein: CASGRARGNTEAFF. Here the CDR3 DNA reads TGTGCCAGTGGTAGGGCTCGGGGGAACACTGAAGCTTTCTTT.

V and J are TRBV3-1 (or the pseudogene TRBV3-2) and TRBJ2-7, with TRBD2 matching 8 bases. V lost 0 bases and J lost 5; bases outside the gene matches: 15. This CDR3 spans 18 amino acids. The germline V gene has CDR1 LGHDT and CDR2 YNNKEL (reference sequence). The CDR3 DNA sequence: TGTGCCAGCAGCCAAGATTGGGCTAGCGGGCGCTCCCTTGACGAGCAGTACTTC. Residues: CASSQDWASGRSLDEQYF.

The chain links TRBV3-1 (or the pseudogene TRBV3-2) to TRBJ1-5, with D maybe TRBD1 (6 bases). Germline loops: CDR1 LGHDT, CDR2 YNNKEL (reference sequence). The CDR3 runs 15 residues. V gave up 2 bases and J gave up 6 bases, with 14 bases separating them. The chain's CDR3 is CASSQFTGWGQPQHF. Here the CDR3 DNA reads TGTGCCAGCAGCCAATTCACAGGGTGGGGTCAGCCCCAGCATTTT.

The gene calls are TRBV12-3 or TRBV12-4 and TRBJ1-1; D not resolved. CDR3 length: 12 residues. V shed 4 bases and J shed 5 bases, with 8 bases lying between them. CDR3 amino acids: CASSWGGTEAFF. CDR3 bases: TGTGCCAGCAGTTGGGGAGGTACTGAAGCTTTCTTT.

This chain joins TRBV19 and TRBJ2-1; D is undetermined. Germline V gene sequence: CDR1 LNHDA, CDR2 SQIVND (reference sequence). There are 16 residues in the CDR3. The ends were cut back, 5 bases at V and 1 base at J, with 15 bases in the middle. As DNA, the CDR3 is TGTGCCAGTAGTGTCGCCGTGCCCCCGTCCTACAATGAGCAGTTCTTC. Its protein product is CASSVAVPPSYNEQFF.

The chain combines TRBV7-9 with TRBJ2-1; D is possibly TRBD2 (6 bases). Trimming cost V 5 bases and J 5 bases, with 16 bases left between them. CDR3 length: 15 residues. The germline V gene encodes CDR1 SEHNR and CDR2 FQNEAQ (reference sequence). This CDR3 reads CASSEVTGVDNEQFF. The CDR3 DNA is TGTGCCAGCAGCGAAGTCACGGGAGTGGACAATGAGCAGTTCTTC.